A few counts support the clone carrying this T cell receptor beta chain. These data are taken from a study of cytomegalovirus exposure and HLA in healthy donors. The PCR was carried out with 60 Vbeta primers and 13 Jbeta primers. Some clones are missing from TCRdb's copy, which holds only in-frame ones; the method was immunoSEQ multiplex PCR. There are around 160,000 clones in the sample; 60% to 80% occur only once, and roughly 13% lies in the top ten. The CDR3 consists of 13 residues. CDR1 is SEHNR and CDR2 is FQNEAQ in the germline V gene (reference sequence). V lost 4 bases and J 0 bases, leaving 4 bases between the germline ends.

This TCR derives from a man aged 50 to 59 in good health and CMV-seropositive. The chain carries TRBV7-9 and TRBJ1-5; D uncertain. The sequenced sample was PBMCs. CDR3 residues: CASSSGSNQPQHF. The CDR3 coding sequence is TGTGCCAGCAGCTCAGGTAGCAATCAGCCCCAGCATTTT.